What follows is one T cell receptor (beta chain) and its context. The data are from a study of blood T cell repertoires in COVID-19. Study as a whole: Samples came from the United States, Italy and Spain, spanning acute and convalescent COVID-19.

V gave up 1 base and J gave up 4 bases; unmatched junction bases: 7. The CDR3 has 15 residues. Germline CDR1 and CDR2: SGHTA and FQGNSA. In the authors' methods: Cell counts per sample came from amplifying reference gene primers. Here immunoSEQ multiplex PCR was the method, and the copy in TCRdb shows in-frame clones only, minus some. V, J and clone size were drawn from that table, and D and trimming were deduced from the DNA. The table includes about 310,000 clones, approximately 87% detected once. While infection was still active, Seattle patients were enrolled and then followed longitudinally. Input material: peripheral blood. The V and J genes are TRBV7-2 and TRBJ2-7; 7 bases fit TRBD1. The receptor comes from a woman aged 25-40 years with COVID-19, enrolled during active disease. CDR3 sequence (DNA): TGTGCCAGCAGCTTAGAGCCGGACAGGAGATACGAGCAGTACTTC. Amino acids: CASSLEPDRRYEQYF.